This TCR beta chain comes out of a study of blood T cell repertoires in COVID-19. About the research overall: Whether acute or convalescent, the COVID-19 samples came from the United States, Italy and Spain. Sample material is recorded as cDNA or gDNA derived from T cells, B-cell-depleted T cells, or PBMCs.

Original processing methods: Amplification of reference gene primers was used by the study to estimate nucleated cell counts. Assay: immunoSEQ multiplex PCR; the TCRdb copy retains only in-frame clones and omits some. The D gene and trimming were derived from the DNA, and the V and J assignments and clone size from that table. The profile shows over 150,000 clones, roughly four fifths of them singletons. Germline assignment: CDR1 SGHRS and CDR2 YFSETQ. Deletions cut 10 bases from V and 0 bases from J, with 18 bases between. The CDR3 loop spans 15 amino acids. This chain joins TRBV5-1 and TRBJ2-3; D is perhaps TRBD2 (6 bases). Sequencing was carried out using peripheral blood. This receptor was obtained from a woman at least 80 years old with acute or convalescent COVID-19. CDR3 DNA sequence: TGCGCCTGCACAACCCGCGGGGAAAGCACAGATACGCAGTATTTT. This gives the protein CACTTRGESTDTQYF.